This T cell receptor beta chain was recorded in a study of T cell changes during pregnancy in multiple sclerosis (dated by TCRdb to 2018 to 2020). A note on the overall study: Changes in the T cell repertoire over the course of pregnancy were examined in this study in women with multiple sclerosis.

In the case of this clone: The specificity of this receptor is unknown. No much larger clone is present one base from it, and per-base qualities are unavailable.

Receptors were amplified or captured by the immunoSEQ multiplex PCR assay. Not all clones reach the TCRdb copy of this immuneACCESS table, which keeps in-frame sequences only. Checked studies attribute under half of the gap to unresolved V genes and leave the rest unexplained. This sample is represented by roughly 63,000 clones; 93% of them were singletons. More than 3% of the sample goes to the ten largest clones. A distance of 12 bases separates the germline ends of V and J, which lose 2 bases and 5 bases respectively. CDR1 and CDR2, per the germline V gene (reference sequence), are LNHDA and SQIVND. The CDR3 goes from the cysteine to the phenylalanine over 14 residues. This entry keeps only the CDR3 DNA: 42 bases, framed from base 1.

In this chain, TRBV19 is recombined with TRBJ2-5, with the identity of the D gene unclear. The receptor was derived from a female donor with multiple sclerosis, enrolled in a pregnancy study. The sample here was CD8+ T cells from peripheral blood mononuclear cells, taken in the second trimester of pregnancy. CDR3 sequence: CASSIRRDGETQYF. The DNA sequence is TGTGCCAGTAGTATAAGGAGAGACGGGGAGACCCAGTACTTC.